This TCR beta chain was profiled in a study of shared clonotypes between healthy human individuals. Naive CD8 isolation took CD45RO-negative cells positively selected for CCR7 and excluded terminally differentiated effector memory CD45RA+ cells. Libraries were prepared by immunoSEQ multiplex PCR; TCRdb keeps only in-frame clonotypes and omits some of them. The table shows hundreds of thousands of clones, with approximately 95% occurring only once. This TCR was recovered from a woman in her twenties or thirties in good health. Sequenced sample: naive CD8+ T cells sorted from blood.

The CDR3 is CATSSAKRKTDTQYF. CDR3 bases: TGTGCCACCAGCAGCGCCAAGAGAAAAACAGATACGCAGTATTTT. The chain is built from TRBV15 and TRBJ2-3, with D unclear. V was shortened by 3 bases and J by 3 bases, with 13 bases between the two germline ends. The CDR3 runs to 15 residues. Looked up from germline, CDR1 is LNHNV and CDR2 is YYDKDF (reference sequence).